The 30 T cell receptor beta chains reported below all come from one sample, sequenced in a study of patients and donors after allogeneic stem cell transplantation. MiXCR, applied by TCRdb to the RT-PCR reads, yields one record per CDR3 protein. This table holds approximately 160,000 distinct CDR3 sequences, about 24% found once. The sequenced material came from blood, either unsorted or a sorted T cell fraction (not recorded which). Source of these receptors: a human donor who was either an allogeneic HSCT recipient or a stem cell or donor lymphocyte infusion donor (not recorded which). It is not recorded whose cells these are; they may come from a transplant donor.

This clonotype was seen a handful of times. The chain is built from TRBV6-6 and TRBJ2-2; 8 bases match TRBD2. Germline V gives CDR1 MNHNY, CDR2 SVGAGI (reference sequence). Unmatched junction bases numbered 8, after V lost 6 bases and J lost 5 bases. The CDR3 totals 15 residues. This CDR3 is CASRDSGEVTGELFF. DNA for the CDR3: TGTGCCAGCAGGGATAGCGGGGAGGTTACCGGGGAGCTGTTTTTT.

J is TRBJ2-1 and V is TRBV7-3, with a possible D match to TRBD1 (5 bases). The CDR3 is 15 amino acids. Per germline, CDR1 SGHTA and CDR2 FQGTGA. V lost 4 bases to trimming and J lost 0 bases, with 10 bases between them. The chain's CDR3 is CASSSYRSSYNEQFF. The CDR3 coding sequence is TGTGCCAGCAGCTCCTACAGGAGCTCCTACAATGAGCAGTTCTTC.

V gene TRBV6-1 combines with J gene TRBJ2-7; D remains unclear. Trimming left V 3 bases short and J 2 bases short, with 23 bases between. CDR3 length: 18 residues. The germline V gene has CDR1 MNHNS and CDR2 SASEGT. The CDR3 DNA reads TGTGCCAGCAGTGATTGGTTTAGGAAGGCAGGCGGTACCTACGAGCAGTACTTC. Protein: CASSDWFRKAGGTYEQYF.

This clonotype was observed a handful of times. The chain carries TRBV20-1 and TRBJ1-2; D is uncertain. This CDR3 has 11 residues. Germline CDR1 DFQATT, CDR2 SNEGSKA (reference sequence). V dropped 6 bases and J dropped 5 bases, with 10 bases sitting between them. The CDR3 DNA is TGCAGTGCCCGTAACATTTATGGCTACACCTTC. Translated: CSARNIYGYTF.

The chain uses TRBV18 and TRBJ2-5; 9 nucleotides line up with TRBD1. CDR1 is KGHSH, CDR2 LQKENI, per germline. This CDR3 region has 14 residues. Unmatched junction bases numbered 5, after V lost 5 bases and J lost 4 bases. The CDR3 DNA reads as TGTGCCAGCTCAACTCGGACAGGGGCAGAGACCCAGTACTTC. This translates into CASSTRTGAETQYF.

This clonotype came up a few times. V is TRBV5-1 and J is TRBJ1-1; D remains unclear. Germline lookup yields CDR1 SGHRS and CDR2 YFSETQ. The V and J ends lost 3 bases and 9 bases respectively, with 18 bases between them. The CDR3 contains 14 residues. Here the CDR3 reads CASSSERVGKKAFF. DNA of the CDR3: TGCGCCAGCAGCTCGGAAAGGGTCGGGAAAAAAGCTTTCTTT.

The chain uses TRBV20-1 and TRBJ2-7, with a possible D match to TRBD2 (6 bases). Trimming shortened V by 7 bases and J by 2 bases, and 12 bases separated the two germline ends. CDR3 length: 12 residues. Looked up from germline, CDR1 is DFQATT and CDR2 is SNEGSKA (reference sequence). The CDR3 sequence: CSVPAGTYEQYF. CDR3 nucleotides: TGCAGTGTCCCGGCGGGGACCTACGAGCAGTACTTC.

The V and J genes are TRBV6-5 and TRBJ2-5; D is unresolved. The CDR3 runs to 12 residues. From germline, CDR1 is MNHEY and CDR2 SVGAGI. V was pared by 2 bases and J by 3 bases, with 4 bases between. The CDR3 nucleotides read TGTGCCAGCAGTTACAACAAAGAGACCCAGTACTTC. It is translated as CASSYNKETQYF.

The chain employs TRBV7-2 and TRBJ2-3, with 11 bases lining up with TRBD2. V lost 3 bases to trimming and J lost 6 bases; unmatched junction nucleotides: 5. CDR1 is SGHTA, CDR2 FQGNSA, per germline. CDR3 length: 15 amino acids. The CDR3 loop is CASSLRTSGFDTQYF. The DNA for the CDR3 is TGTGCCAGCAGCTTGAGGACTAGCGGGTTTGATACGCAGTATTTT.

This clonotype was observed a handful of times. The chain combines TRBV24-1 with TRBJ1-4; D possibly corresponds to TRBD1 (6 bases). The CDR3 is 13 amino acids. Germline-derived CDR1 and CDR2 are KGHDR and SFDVKD. The V gene lost 12 bases and the J gene lost 3 bases, with 13 bases spanning the gap. CDR3 in DNA: TGTGCCCCTACGAAGGGGGCTAATGAAAAACTGTTTTTT. Protein product: CAPTKGANEKLFF.

This clonotype turned up a few times. This chain links TRBV7-2 with TRBJ2-5; D is possibly TRBD1 (5 bases). Germline V CDR1 and CDR2: SGHTA, FQGNSA. V gave up 4 bases and J gave up 2 bases, with 14 bases separating them. The CDR3 runs 15 residues. For the CDR3, the DNA is TGTGCCAGCAGCTGGCAGGGTGGTTCGCAAGAGACCCAGTACTTC. Protein: CASSWQGGSQETQYF. Together with reference TRBV7-2 and TRBJ2-5, the CDR3 gives the full variable domain: GAGVSQSPSNKVTEKGKDVELRCDPISGHTALYWYRQSLGQGLEFLIYFQGNSAPDKSGLPSDRFSAERTGGSVSTLTIQRTQQEDSAVYLCASSWQGGSQETQYFGPGTRLLVL.

The chain employs TRBV5-5 and TRBJ1-2, with 7 bases matching TRBD1. The V and J ends lost 4 bases and 5 bases, in that order; junction bases with no gene match: 8. Germline CDR1 and CDR2: SGHKS and YYEKEE (reference sequence). This CDR3 has 14 residues. The CDR3 loop reads CASSRRTGQYGYTF. The CDR3 DNA reads TGTGCCAGCAGCCGCCGGACAGGTCAATATGGCTACACCTTC.

This clonotype came up a few times. The rearrangement joins TRBV12-3 or TRBV12-4 to TRBJ1-5; D remains ambiguous. The CDR3 is 12 amino acids. The ends were cut back, 4 bases at V and 4 bases at J, with 5 bases in the middle. The CDR3 nucleotides are TGTGCCAGCAGTTCCGCAAATCAGCCCCAGCATTTT. Its translation is CASSSANQPQHF.

The J gene is TRBJ1-1, the V gene TRBV5-1, with 8 bases matching TRBD1. V lost 1 base to trimming and J lost 2 bases; unmatched junction nucleotides: 4. CDR3 length: 15 amino acids. CDR1 and CDR2 from the germline V gene are SGHRS and YFSETQ. The CDR3 DNA sequence: TGCGCCAGCAGCTTGCTGACAGGGGTTAACACTGAAGCTTTCTTT. Translation gives CASSLLTGVNTEAFF.

This clonotype was seen a handful of times. The chain joins TRBV20-1 to TRBJ1-5, with a possible D match to TRBD1 (6 bases). This CDR3 spans 16 amino acids. The V end lost 5 bases, the J end lost 9 bases, and 26 bases lay between the germline ends. Germline CDR1 DFQATT, CDR2 SNEGSKA (reference sequence). CDR3 bases: TGCAGTGCTCCTAATGCGGGGGGCGGTTTACAGGGGCCCCAGCATTTT. Residues: CSAPNAGGGLQGPQHF.

This chain joins TRBV5-1 and TRBJ2-5; a possible D gene is TRBD1 (5 bases). Deletions cut 0 bases from V and 0 bases from J, with 12 bases between. CDR3 length: 16 residues. Germline-derived CDR1 and CDR2 are SGHRS and YFSETQ. The CDR3 loop reads CASSLVGQGYQETQYF. CDR3 nucleotide sequence: TGCGCCAGCAGCTTGGTGGGGCAGGGATACCAAGAGACCCAGTACTTC.

This clonotype was observed at least ten times. The CDR3 region is CSVRAASAGNTIYF. CDR3 DNA sequence: TGCAGTGTCAGGGCGGCCAGCGCTGGAAACACCATATATTTT. V is TRBV20-1 and J is TRBJ1-3; maybe TRBD1 (5 bases). Germline V lookup: CDR1 DFQATT, CDR2 SNEGSKA (reference sequence). Trimming took 7 bases from V and 2 from J, leaving 15 bases between them. The CDR3 extends over 14 amino acids.

The genes are TRBV7-2 and TRBJ1-3; D not resolved. The CDR3 sequence is 13 residues long. CDR1 SGHTA and CDR2 FQGNSA come from the germline V gene. The germline V and J ends were trimmed by 5 bases and 8 bases, with 13 bases remaining between them. CDR3 sequence: CASSREWADTIYF. The CDR3 DNA follows: TGTGCCAGCAGCCGTGAGTGGGCGGACACCATATATTTT.

The gene calls are TRBV12-3 or TRBV12-4 and TRBJ1-2; unclear D gene. V gave up 2 bases and J gave up 4 bases, with 11 bases separating them. The CDR3 spans 14 residues. CDR3 loop: CASSLSLRGYGYTF. In nucleotides, the CDR3 is TGTGCCAGCAGTTTATCTCTCCGGGGCTATGGCTACACCTTC.

This clonotype was counted a few times. The chain employs TRBV20-1 and TRBJ2-3; unclear D gene. The length of the CDR3 is 14 residues. Trimming pared 3 bases from V and 1 base from J, leaving 11 bases between. The germline V gene has CDR1 DFQATT and CDR2 SNEGSKA (reference sequence). CDR3 protein: CSARDGIGTDTQYF. CDR3 nucleotides: TGCAGTGCTAGGGACGGCATAGGCACAGATACGCAGTATTTT.

This clonotype was recorded a few times. The V gene is TRBV4-1, the J gene TRBJ1-4; no clear D gene. CDR3 length: 17 amino acids. Trimming shortened V by 0 bases and J by 6 bases, and 17 bases separated the two germline ends. Germline CDR1 reads MGHRA; CDR2 reads YSYEKL. CDR3 in amino acids: CASSQDPPMRGDEKLFF. For the CDR3, the DNA is TGCGCCAGCAGCCAAGACCCCCCTATGCGGGGTGATGAAAAACTGTTTTTT.

This clonotype was seen a few times. The chain has TRBV12-3 or TRBV12-4 and TRBJ1-4, with D unresolved. The germline V and J ends were trimmed by 8 bases and 4 bases, with 11 bases remaining between them. The CDR3 runs to 13 residues. Here the CDR3 reads CASQDGLNEKLFF. The CDR3 region has the DNA TGTGCCAGCCAAGACGGTCTTAATGAAAAACTGTTTTTT.

This clonotype was counted a few times. The V call is TRBV29-1, the J call TRBJ2-5; D is perhaps TRBD2 (6 bases). Deletions cut 4 bases from V and 1 base from J, with 10 bases between. The CDR3 loop spans 13 amino acids. CDR1 SQVTM and CDR2 ANQGSEA come from the germline V gene. Here the CDR3 reads CSVGDFFQETQYF. CDR3 sequence (DNA): TGCAGCGTTGGGGACTTTTTCCAAGAGACCCAGTACTTC.

This clonotype appeared a few times. V usage is TRBV5-1 and J usage is TRBJ1-1; maybe TRBD1 (6 bases). Trimming took 4 bases from V and 3 from J, leaving 13 bases between them. CDR3 length: 14 residues. Germline CDR1 SGHRS, CDR2 YFSETQ. Here the CDR3 reads CASSKGGADTEAFF. The CDR3, as DNA: TGCGCCAGCAGCAAAGGGGGGGCAGACACTGAAGCTTTCTTT.

This clonotype was picked up a small number of times. This chain joins TRBV13 and TRBJ1-6, with a possible D match to TRBD1 (5 bases). Trimming cost V 2 bases and J 8 bases, with 10 bases left between them. The CDR3 covers 14 residues. Per the germline V gene, CDR1 is PRHDT and CDR2 is FYEKMQ (reference sequence). CDR3 nucleotide sequence: TGTGCCAGCAGCTTAAAACAAGGGGATTCACCCCTCCACTTT. It is translated as CASSLKQGDSPLHF.

The chain couples TRBV7-8 to TRBJ2-4; D may correspond to TRBD1 or TRBD2 (6 bases each). Per germline, CDR1 SGHVS and CDR2 FQNEAQ. V lost 4 bases and J 4 bases, leaving 17 bases between the germline ends. This CDR3 is built from 16 residues. DNA for the CDR3: TGTGCCAGCAGCTCCCTTGGTAGGGGGGCAAAAAACATTCAGTACTTC. Translating it yields CASSSLGRGAKNIQYF.

This chain uses TRBV6-6 with TRBJ2-5; no clear D gene. V lost 0 bases and J 4 bases, leaving 6 bases between the germline ends. The CDR3 is 13 residues long. The germline V gene encodes CDR1 MNHNY and CDR2 SVGAGI (reference sequence). This CDR3 reads CASSYSYLETQYF. Here the CDR3 DNA reads TGTGCCAGCAGTTACTCGTATCTAGAGACCCAGTACTTC.

This clonotype was picked up one time. This rearrangement joins TRBV10-3 to TRBJ1-1, with D maybe TRBD1 (6 bases). Trimming stripped 0 bases from V and 13 bases from J, with 15 bases between. Germline CDR1 and CDR2: ENHRY and SYGVKD. CDR3 length: 13 amino acids. In DNA, the CDR3 is TGTGCCATCAGTGAGTCTGGACAGACCGACGTTTTCTTT. It codes for CAISESGQTDVFF.

The CDR3 is CASSSNRFNYEQYF. CDR3 sequence (DNA): TGTGCCAGCAGTTCAAACCGGTTTAACTACGAGCAGTACTTC. The genes are TRBV6-5 and TRBJ2-7; unclear D gene. Per germline, CDR1 MNHEY and CDR2 SVGAGI. CDR3 length: 14 residues. V lost 4 bases, J lost 3 bases, and 13 bases lay in between.

The chain links TRBV15 to TRBJ1-1; D gene uncertain. Trimming took off 8 bases at V and 1 base at J, with 14 bases between the two ends. Germline V gene data show CDR1 as LNHNV and CDR2 as YYDKDF (reference sequence). CDR3 length equals 14 residues. Here the CDR3 DNA reads TGTGCCACCGCGTTCGGGGTAGGGAACACTGAAGCTTTCTTT. Translation gives CATAFGVGNTEAFF.